Shown below are 3 T cell receptor beta chains from a single sample sequenced in a study of beta chain features in type 1 diabetes. Every isolated RNA sample was fully reverse transcribed, so sequencing captured expressed TCRB transcripts. Measured with immunoSEQ multiplex PCR; TCRdb has only the in-frame clones, and not every one. Here the sample spans about 620,000 clones, around 15% being singletons. The specimen was naive CD4+ T cells from blood. Receptors were obtained from a man between 18 and 35 years old in good health.

CDR3 DNA: TGTGCCAGCCCGCTGCGATCTGGCTACACCTTC. This gives the protein CASPLRSGYTF. The V gene is TRBV2, the J gene TRBJ1-2; no firm D call. V lost 8 bases and J lost 7, with 11 bases in between. Germline loops: CDR1 SNHLY, CDR2 FYNNEI. CDR3 size: 11 residues. Together with reference TRBV2 and TRBJ1-2, the CDR3 gives the full variable domain: EPEVTQTPSHQVTQMGQEVILRCVPISNHLYFYWYRQILGQKVEFLVSFYNNEISEKSEIFDDQFSVERPDGSNFTLKIRSTKLEDSAMYFCASPLRSGYTFGSGTRLTVV.

The V call is TRBV7-2, the J call TRBJ2-5; 8 bases are shared with TRBD2. J lost 6 bases, V lost 5 bases, and 11 bases had no gene match. The CDR3 runs to 15 residues. CDR1 and CDR2 from the germline V gene are SGHTA and FQGNSA. For the CDR3, the DNA is TGTGCCAGCAGCCCCACGGGCGGGAGGAGGAAGACCCAGTACTTC. This sequence encodes CASSPTGGRRKTQYF.

There are a few counts of this clone. This rearrangement joins TRBV7-3 to TRBJ2-7, with 8 nucleotides matching TRBD2. Germline CDR1 reads SGHTA; CDR2 reads FQGTGA. The CDR3 consists of 15 residues. V dropped 5 bases and J dropped 7; count of bases not matched to a gene: 13. For the CDR3, the DNA is TGTGCCAGCAGCCCTTACGGGGGGGCCCGTAGTGAGCAGTACTTC. Its protein is CASSPYGGARSEQYF.